The T cell receptor beta chain under discussion was sequenced for a study of response to subunit inactivated influenza vaccine. Regarding the study as a whole: Authors suggested that a seasonal influenza vaccination recruits few new T cells each time.

Concerning this clonotype: What it binds is unknown.

MiXCR, applied by TCRdb to the RT-PCR reads, yields one record per CDR3 protein. The sample carries around 760,000 distinct CDR3 sequences, roughly 14% recorded once. Germline lookup yields CDR1 SGHDT and CDR2 YYEEEE. The CDR3 spans 14 residues. V dropped 4 bases and J dropped 1; count of bases not matched to a gene: 4. The specimen was PBMCs from blood, collected around 14 days before vaccination. This chain links TRBV5-6 with TRBJ2-7; 8 bases fit TRBD1. The TCR was taken from a man aged 45-60 years who received an inactivated influenza vaccine. For the CDR3, the DNA is TGTGCCAGCAGCCTAAGGGACAGGTCCTACGAGCAGTACTTC. Translated: CASSLRDRSYEQYF.